This TCR beta chain was obtained from a study of regulatory T cells in long-lasting Graves disease. About the research overall: Patients newly diagnosed with Graves' had been on antithyroid drugs for under 3 months.

This clonotype was counted many times. The antigen is unknown. Study results and limitations: Under persistent disease, TRBV28, TRBJ1-2 and TRBJ2-5 were used preferentially. The sample size was small, and this may have reduced accuracy.

Germline-derived CDR1 and CDR2 are SGHTA and FQGNSA. V shed 0 bases, J shed 8 bases, and the junction held 7 bases outside the gene matches. The CDR3 consists of 16 residues. Time point described: newly diagnosed GD, antithyroid drugs for less than 3 months. PBMCs were the source of the RNA used for TCR sequencing. Staff drew about 8.9 milliliters of peripheral blood into EDTA tubes. Construction of the TCR beta libraries employed iRepertoire HTBI primers in conjunction with Arm-PCR of CDR3 regions. TCRdb analysed the multiplex PCR reads with MiXCR anew, one entry per CDR3 protein. The data hold a few hundred thousand distinct CDR3 sequences, with 20% to 25% observed a single time.

The chain employs TRBV7-2 and TRBJ1-6, with 7 bases lining up with TRBD1. This clonotype was obtained from a female donor with Graves disease. This material consisted of peripheral blood mononuclear cells (PBMCs), taken at new diagnosis, from a patient treated with antithyroid drugs. The CDR3: CASSLAFRTGYSPLHF. The DNA for the CDR3 is TGTGCCAGCAGCTTAGCCTTCCGGACAGGATATTCACCCCTCCACTTT.